This T cell receptor beta chain was identified in a study of regulatory T cells in long-lasting Graves disease. The wider study: Over 5 years of antithyroid drugs plus positive TSH receptor antibodies defined persistent Graves' disease.

Study observations and caveats: Persistent disease was associated with favored TRBV28 usage and with favored use of TRBJ1-2 and TRBJ2-5. TCR diversity in persistent Graves' patients was below that of newly diagnosed ones.

CDR3 length equals 14 residues. Germline V lookup: CDR1 MDHEN, CDR2 SYDVKM. V was trimmed by 5 bases and J by 4 bases, leaving 14 bases between them. This clonotype appeared many times. The antigen remains unidentified. The time point here: persistent/refractory GD, antithyroid drugs over 5 years with positive TRAb. RNA extracted from PBMCs served as the sequencing template. Through Arm-PCR of CDR3 regions and iRepertoire HTBI primers, TCR beta libraries were built. From the multiplex PCR reads, TCRdb called clonotypes with MiXCR, one entry per CDR3 protein. The repertoire holds almost 350,000 distinct CDR3 sequences, with less than 20% as singletons.

This material consisted of peripheral blood mononuclear cells (PBMCs), taken when the disease was refractory, from a patient treated with antithyroid drugs. The gene calls are TRBV28 and TRBJ2-5, with a tentative D call TRBD2 (7 bases). This TCR derives from a female donor with Graves disease. CDR3: CASSATRGGETQYF. In DNA, the CDR3 is TGTGCCAGCAGTGCAACTAGGGGGGGAGAGACCCAGTACTTC. Using reference TRBV28 and TRBJ2-5 for the parts outside the CDR3, the full variable domain is DVKVTQSSRYLVKRTGEKVFLECVQDMDHENMFWYRQDPGLGLRLIYFSYDVKMKEKGDIPEGYSVSREKKERFSLILESASTNQTSMYLCASSATRGGETQYFGPGTRLLVL.